This passage covers 20 T cell receptor beta chains from one sample sequenced in a study of glioma-infiltrating T cells. TCR alpha and beta CDR3 regions were amplified from RNA using iRepertoire nested multiplex PCR. TCRdb re-derived calls from the multiplex PCR reads in MiXCR, one entry per CDR3 protein. This sample has some 180,000 distinct CDR3 sequences; over 25% occur once, and the top ten carry 20%. Sequenced material: glioma tissue, nonneoplastic brain tissue, or PBMCs (not recorded which). These receptors were taken from a human donor with low-grade glioma or glioblastoma, undergoing nonglioma brain surgery, or in good health (not recorded which).

As to this clonotype: A single base separates this from a much larger clone, so it may be a read error. The CDR3 nucleotides read TGTGCCAGCAGTTACTCTTCTAGCTATGGGGCCAACGTCCTGACTTTC. Its protein is CASSYSSSYGANVLTF. This chain connects TRBV6-6 to TRBJ2-6; D possibly corresponds to TRBD2 (5 bases). The germline V gene encodes CDR1 MNHNY and CDR2 SVGAGI (reference sequence). V lost 0 bases and J lost 3, with 9 bases in between. This CDR3 contains 16 residues.

This clonotype was observed many times. The chain has TRBV6-1 and TRBJ2-7; the match to TRBD2 covers 10 bases. Germline V lookup: CDR1 MNHNS, CDR2 SASEGT. The CDR3 contains 14 residues. CDR3: CASAGASGSYEQYF. The CDR3, as DNA: TGTGCTTCAGCCGGCGCTAGCGGGAGCTACGAGCAGTACTTC.

The chain recombines TRBV7-2 with TRBJ2-5; 9 bases map to TRBD2. V dropped 5 bases and J dropped 4; count of bases not matched to a gene: 14. The germline gives CDR1 SGHTA, CDR2 FQGNSA. The CDR3 covers 17 residues. CDR3 protein: CASSALAGSPPGETQYF. CDR3 DNA sequence: TGTGCCAGCAGCGCACTAGCGGGTTCGCCCCCGGGAGAGACCCAGTACTTC. The full variable domain, with the rest looked up from reference TRBV7-2 and TRBJ2-5, is GAGVSQSPSNKVTEKGKDVELRCDPISGHTALYWYRQSLGQGLEFLIYFQGNSAPDKSGLPSDRFSAERTGGSVSTLTIQRTQQEDSAVYLCASSALAGSPPGETQYFGPGTRLLVL.

The chain links TRBV12-3 or TRBV12-4 to TRBJ1-1; no clear D. There are 16 residues in the CDR3. Trimming took 0 bases from V and 0 from J, leaving 11 bases between them. The CDR3 spells CASSLARYPMNTEAFF. The CDR3 DNA follows: TGTGCCAGCAGTTTAGCGCGATACCCCATGAACACTGAAGCTTTCTTT.

The V gene is TRBV19, the J gene TRBJ2-1, with D maybe TRBD1 (5 bases). The CDR3 is 14 amino acids. Germline V gene sequence: CDR1 LNHDA, CDR2 SQIVND (reference sequence). Trimming took off 6 bases at V and 8 bases at J, with 17 bases between the two ends. The CDR3 loop is CASSGQGERDEQFF. CDR3 sequence (DNA): TGTGCCAGTAGCGGACAAGGGGAACGCGATGAGCAGTTCTTC.

About this clonotype itself: The germline gene is not matched at one end of the junction; a read error may be the cause. The chain has TRBV11-2 and TRBJ2-3; the match to TRBD1 covers 10 bases. CDR3 length: 16 residues. CDR1 is SGHAT, CDR2 FQNNGV, per germline. In DNA, the CDR3 is TGTGCCAGCGGCTTAGAAGGGGGGACAGGGGTCGATACGCAGTATTTT. This translates into CASGLEGGTGVDTQYF.

This clonotype was seen many times. The chain uses TRBV6-1 and TRBJ1-3; no clear D gene. Germline assignment: CDR1 MNHNS and CDR2 SASEGT. The CDR3 contains 17 residues. Trimming removed 0 bases from V and 5 bases from J, with 17 bases in between. CDR3 protein: CASSEAGSNSGRNTIYF. The CDR3 bases are TGTGCCAGCAGTGAAGCTGGAAGCAACTCTGGAAGAAACACCATATATTTT.

This clonotype was recorded at least ten times. The chain joins TRBV20-1 to TRBJ2-7; 12 bases agree with TRBD2. This CDR3 region has 15 residues. The V gene's germline CDR1 is DFQATT and CDR2 SNEGSKA (reference sequence). Unmatched junction bases numbered 4, after V lost 2 bases and J lost 2 bases. This CDR3 reads CSARPLAGGAYEQYF. The CDR3, as DNA: TGCAGTGCTAGACCTCTAGCGGGAGGGGCCTACGAGCAGTACTTC.

The chain combines TRBV19 with TRBJ1-1, with D unresolved. The length of the CDR3 is 13 residues. Trimming took 1 base from V and 3 from J, leaving 6 bases between them. Germline-derived CDR1 and CDR2 are LNHDA and SQIVND (reference sequence). CDR3 in amino acids: CASSIVEDTEAFF. CDR3 bases: TGTGCCAGTAGTATAGTGGAGGACACTGAAGCTTTCTTT.

For this clonotype: This may arise from a read error, as a much more abundant clone is one base away. The rearrangement links TRBV27 to TRBJ2-1; 9 bases align to TRBD2. J was trimmed by 3 bases and V by 7 bases; bases with no gene match: 7. Germline V gene lookup returns CDR1 MNHEY and CDR2 SMNVEV (reference sequence). This CDR3 has 15 residues. The CDR3 protein is CASIRSAGGYNEQFF. The CDR3 region has the DNA TGTGCCAGCATTAGGTCAGCGGGAGGCTACAATGAGCAGTTCTTC.

Comment on this clonotype: An end of the junction differs from the germline gene, which may be a read error. This chain connects TRBV7-2 to TRBJ2-5, with a weak D call TRBD2 (5 bases). Germline V gene data show CDR1 as SGHTA and CDR2 as FQGNSA. This CDR3 is 14 amino acids long. The CDR3 nucleotides are TGTGCCAGAAGCTCGCGAGGGAACCAAGAGACCCAGTACTTC. Its translation is CARSSRGNQETQYF.

This clonotype was observed a handful of times. The V and J genes are TRBV29-1 and TRBJ1-1; no clear D. This CDR3 is built from 17 residues. V was pared by 0 bases and J by 5 bases, with 22 bases between. Per the germline V gene, CDR1 is SQVTM and CDR2 is ANQGSEA. The CDR3 protein is CSVEEVARAKLGTEAFF. CDR3 bases: TGCAGCGTTGAAGAGGTGGCCCGGGCCAAGCTGGGAACTGAAGCTTTCTTT.

In its sample, this clonotype was seen many times. This chain connects TRBV6-6 to TRBJ2-7; 11 nucleotides match TRBD1. The CDR3 runs to 15 residues. CDR1 is MNHNY, CDR2 SVGAGI, per germline (reference sequence). Germline trimming cut 2 bases from V and 4 bases from J; bases unmatched to any gene: 4. The CDR3, as DNA: TGTGCCAGCAGTTACCGGACAGGGGGCGTATACGAGCAGTACTTC. Its protein is CASSYRTGGVYEQYF.

This clonotype came up many times. The chain recombines TRBV7-2 with TRBJ2-3; 7 bases match TRBD2. Trimming removed 1 base from V and 4 bases from J; junction bases left unmatched: 14. The CDR3 runs 18 residues. Germline V gene data show CDR1 as SGHTA and CDR2 as FQGNSA. The chain's CDR3 is CASSLVFVGGRGADTQYF. CDR3 nucleotide sequence: TGTGCCAGCAGCTTAGTATTTGTGGGAGGGCGCGGCGCAGATACGCAGTATTTT.

This clonotype has more than one count but fewer than ten. The chain joins TRBV5-1 to TRBJ2-1; 8 nucleotides agree with TRBD2. V dropped 2 bases and J dropped 3; count of bases not matched to a gene: 4. Germline lookup yields CDR1 SGHRS and CDR2 YFSETQ. There are 15 residues in the CDR3. Here the CDR3 reads CASSLAGDNYNEQFF. The CDR3 bases are TGCGCCAGCAGCTTAGCGGGAGACAACTACAATGAGCAGTTCTTC.

This clonotype occurred a few times. V and J are TRBV4-2 and TRBJ1-6, with D perhaps TRBD1 (5 bases). The CDR3 has 15 amino acids. V shed 0 bases and J shed 5 bases, with 8 bases lying between them. Germline V gene lookup returns CDR1 LGHNA and CDR2 YNFKEQ. The CDR3: CASSQDRQNNSPLHF. The CDR3 DNA is TGTGCCAGCAGCCAAGATCGACAGAATAATTCACCCCTCCACTTT.

The chain uses TRBV10-3 and TRBJ2-3, with a possible D match to TRBD2 (7 bases). Germline V CDR1 and CDR2: ENHRY, SYGVKD. The CDR3 sequence is 14 residues long. Trimming left V 2 bases short and J 5 bases short, with 11 bases between. This chain's CDR3 is CAISEGGAIDTQYF. CDR3 nucleotides: TGTGCCATCAGTGAGGGGGGGGCCATAGATACGCAGTATTTT.

Turning to this clonotype: A clone one base away is much larger, so this may be a read error. The chain couples TRBV7-6 to TRBJ2-3; D perhaps matches TRBD1 (7 bases). There are 14 residues in the CDR3. CDR1 and CDR2 from the germline V gene are SGHVS and FNYEAQ. CDR3 nucleotide sequence: TGTGCCAGCAGATCGGGACTGGGGACAGATACGAAGTATTTT. This translates into CASRSGLGTDTKYF.

The chain recombines TRBV11-1 with TRBJ2-1, with D uncertain. This CDR3 has 15 residues. The V end was cut by 1 base, the J end by 3 bases, with 10 bases between. Germline lookup yields CDR1 SGHAT and CDR2 FQDESV (reference sequence). Here the CDR3 reads CASSLGRSFYNEQFF. As DNA, the CDR3 is TGTGCCAGCAGCTTAGGGCGGAGTTTCTACAATGAGCAGTTCTTC. The full variable domain, with the rest looked up from reference TRBV11-1 and TRBJ2-1, is EAEVAQSPRYKITEKSQAVAFWCDPISGHATLYWYRQILGQGPELLVQFQDESVVDDSQLPKDRFSAERLKGVDSTLKIQPAELGDSAMYLCASSLGRSFYNEQFFGPGTRLTVL.

The chain joins TRBV12-3 or TRBV12-4 to TRBJ1-5; a weak D match, TRBD1 (6 bases). V lost 4 bases and J lost 2, with 9 bases in between. This CDR3 has 14 residues. The CDR3 loop is CASSYRDGNQPQHF. The CDR3 DNA sequence: TGTGCCAGCAGTTACAGGGACGGCAATCAGCCCCAGCATTTT.